This T cell receptor beta chain was recorded in a study of CD8+ T cells in alopecia areata. Whole-study context: Treatment of the treated patients consisted of oral tofacitinib, 5 to 10 mg twice daily. The share of scalp area affected provided the severity score for treated patients. Study-wide points: Persistence in scalp and blood during tofacitinib was observed for many expanded lesional clones. Elevated clonality characterized lesional scalp relative to normal scalp, particularly in alopecia totalis/universalis.

This clone came up a few times. No antigen is known for it. The CDR3 consists of 14 residues. Germline loops: CDR1 SGHVS, CDR2 FNYEAQ. With 1 base removed from V and 4 bases from J, the gap between germline ends came to 9 bases. Indicated treatment: oral pan-JAK inhibitor, 5-10 mg twice daily. RNA was isolated and reverse transcribed to cDNA, the sequencing template. Libraries were prepared by immunoSEQ multiplex PCR; TCRdb keeps only in-frame clonotypes and omits some of them. This sample has roughly 200,000 clones, with 35% to 45% found just once. V is TRBV7-6 and J is TRBJ2-3, with D hard to call. This clonotype was obtained from a human donor with alopecia areata. The specimen comprised CD4+ T cells sorted from blood, sampled at roughly week 30, from a patient treated with tofacitinib. As DNA, the CDR3 is TGTGCCAGCAGCTTAGATATAGGTTCAGATACGCAGTATTTT. This sequence encodes CASSLDIGSDTQYF.